The 15 T cell receptor beta chains below all came from one sample that was sequenced in a study of tumor-infiltrating lymphocytes in primary liver carcinoma. From approximately 530 ng of total RNA, TCR beta-specific cDNA was reverse-transcribed using a constant-region primer. Three rounds of nested multiplex PCR with slightly modified ARM-PCR produced TCR beta libraries. With TRBV1-TRBV30 forward primers and a C-beta reverse primer, the first two PCR rounds were run for 9 to 10 cycles each. TCRdb ran MiXCR on the multiplex PCR reads and lists one entry per CDR3 protein. The profile shows fewer than 350,000 distinct CDR3 sequences, less than 70% of them singletons. Germline DNA was also extracted, while the blood RNA originated from unsorted whole blood. Sequenced sample: peripheral blood. Every receptor here comes from a man in his forties with primary liver carcinoma and hepatitis B virus infection.

With regard to this clonotype: A junction boundary mismatches the germline segment, possibly from a read error. The gene calls are TRBV11-1 and TRBJ2-1; D is perhaps TRBD2 (5 bases). The CDR3 runs 16 residues. Germline CDR1 is SGHAT and CDR2 is FQDESV (reference sequence). This CDR3 is CASTLARVGFRDEQFF. The CDR3, as DNA: TGTGCCAGCACCTTAGCGCGAGTAGGCTTTCGCGATGAGCAGTTCTTC. Supplemented by reference TRBV11-1 and TRBJ2-1, the full variable domain reads EAEVAQSPRYKITEKSQAVAFWCDPISGHATLYWYRQILGQGPELLVQFQDESVVDDSQLPKDRFSAERLKGVDSTLKIQPAELGDSAMYLCASTLARVGFRDEQFFGPGTRLTVL.

With respect to this clonotype: Germline and junction disagree at one end, which may indicate a read error. The J gene is TRBJ2-7, the V gene TRBV4-2; D might be TRBD2 (5 bases). Germline V gene lookup returns CDR1 LGHNA and CDR2 YNFKEQ. This CDR3 region has 16 residues. The CDR3 sequence is CVSSQELTGSLYEQYF. Written as DNA, the CDR3 is TGTGTCAGCAGCCAAGAGCTTACGGGATCCCTCTACGAGCAGTACTTC.

The chain joins TRBV28 to TRBJ2-7; unclear D gene. Germline CDR1 is MDHEN and CDR2 is SYDVKM. With 3 bases removed from V and 0 bases from J, the gap between germline ends came to 6 bases. The CDR3 is made up of 13 amino acids. DNA of the CDR3: TGTGCCAGCAGTTTTTCGAGCTCCTACGAGCAGTACTTC. Its protein is CASSFSSSYEQYF.

On this clonotype itself: A read error may explain this, as a much larger clone is one base away. J is TRBJ2-2 and V is TRBV6-2 or TRBV6-3; 8 nucleotides agree with TRBD1. The CDR3 spans 14 residues. The germline V gene has CDR1 MNHEY and CDR2 SVGEGT. The CDR3 is CSSSKTGETGELFF. The CDR3 DNA follows: TGTTCCAGCAGCAAGACAGGGGAGACCGGGGAGCTGTTTTTT.

This clonotype was counted many times. Here the CDR3 reads CASSLVWDTQYF. The CDR3 coding sequence is TGTGCCAGCAGCTTGGTGTGGGATACGCAGTATTTT. The chain carries TRBV5-5 and TRBJ2-3; D ambiguous. This CDR3 region has 12 residues. Germline CDR1 reads SGHKS; CDR2 reads YYEKEE (reference sequence). Deletions cut 0 bases from V and 6 bases from J, with 5 bases between.

This clonotype has just a few counts. Being one base from a much bigger clone, this may be a read error. The V and J genes are TRBV10-3 and TRBJ1-5; 7 bases fit TRBD1. Germline CDR1 ENHRY, CDR2 SYGVKD. CDR3 size: 13 residues. CDR3 nucleotides: TGTACCATCAGGGGACAGACAAATCAGCCCCAGCATTTT. This encodes CTIRGQTNQPQHF.

The genes are TRBV29-1 and TRBJ1-1; D is undetermined. The germline V gene has CDR1 SQVTM and CDR2 ANQGSEA. CDR3 length: 12 residues. V was cut by 8 bases and J by 2 bases, with 12 bases left in between. The CDR3, as DNA: TGCAGCATTGGGGTACCTAACACTGAAGCTTTCTTT. This sequence encodes CSIGVPNTEAFF.

As regards this clonotype: At one end, the junction sequence differs from germline, possibly due to a read error. The rearrangement uses TRBV30 and TRBJ1-6, with no clear D. The V gene's germline CDR1 is GTSNPN and CDR2 SVGIG (reference sequence). The CDR3 totals 15 residues. The CDR3, as DNA: TGTGCCTGGAGTGGGGTGGTAAGGGATAATTCACCCCACCACTTT. This encodes CAWSGVVRDNSPHHF.

This clonotype appeared a few times. The chain uses TRBV5-1 and TRBJ1-1; 7 bases align to TRBD1. CDR1 and CDR2 from the germline V gene are SGHRS and YFSETQ. V lost 4 bases, J lost 1 base, and 7 bases stayed unmatched. The CDR3 runs 15 residues. The CDR3 reads CASSKTGTANTEAFF. CDR3 nucleotide sequence: TGCGCCAGCAGCAAGACCGGGACAGCGAACACTGAAGCTTTCTTT.

On this clonotype itself: This may stem from a read error, because a much larger clone lies one nucleotide away. V usage is TRBV6-1 and J usage is TRBJ2-3, with 7 nucleotides matching TRBD2. Germline V gene sequence: CDR1 MNHNS, CDR2 SASEGT. This CDR3 spans 13 amino acids. CDR3 sequence: CSSGKPSTDTQYF. The CDR3 bases are TGTTCCAGCGGGAAACCTAGCACAGATACGCAGTATTTT.

Notes on this clonotype: A single base separates this from a much larger clone, so it may be a read error. The J gene is TRBJ1-1, the V gene TRBV6-2 or TRBV6-3; D ambiguous. The CDR3 extends over 15 amino acids. The V end lost 7 bases, the J end lost 3 bases, and 18 bases lay between the germline ends. Germline values: CDR1 MNHEY, CDR2 SVGEGT. The CDR3 is CASNQQVGVYTEAFF. CDR3 coding DNA: TGTGCCAGCAATCAGCAGGTTGGAGTATACACTGAAGCTTTCTTT.

About this clonotype: Compared with germline, one end of the junction differs, possibly owing to a read error. This chain links TRBV5-5 with TRBJ2-5; the D is unclear. The germline CDR1 and CDR2 sequences are SGHKS and YYEKEE (reference sequence). The CDR3 consists of 15 residues. This chain's CDR3 is CARSLESGPRETQYF. Here the CDR3 DNA reads TGTGCCCGCAGCTTGGAATCAGGCCCTAGGGAGACCCAGTACTTC. Variable domain in full (rest from reference TRBV5-5 and TRBJ2-5): DAGVTQSPTHLIKTRGQQVTLRCSPISGHKSVSWYQQVLGQGPQFIFQYYEKEERGRGNFPDRFSARQFPNYSSELNVNALLLGDSALYLCARSLESGPRETQYFGPGTRLLVL.

The chain uses TRBV6-6 and TRBJ1-1; no firm D call. CDR1 MNHNY and CDR2 SVGAGI come from the germline V gene (reference sequence). The CDR3 runs 11 residues. V gave up 6 bases and J gave up 8 bases, with 10 bases separating them. The CDR3, as DNA: TGTGCCAGCAGGAGTGGCCTCGAAGCTTTCTTT. Residues: CASRSGLEAFF.

This clonotype was counted only a few times. The chain uses TRBV12-3 or TRBV12-4 and TRBJ1-3; D is uncertain. V dropped 2 bases and J dropped 1 base, with 15 bases sitting between them. The CDR3 contains 17 residues. The CDR3 reads CASSLSVWALSGNTIYF. The DNA for the CDR3 is TGTGCCAGCAGTTTATCAGTTTGGGCCCTTTCTGGAAACACCATATATTTT.

Regarding this clonotype: This sequence may be a read error, since a much larger clone differs from it by one base. The V and J genes are TRBV6-5 and TRBJ2-7, with TRBD1 matching 10 bases. This CDR3 region has 14 residues. V trimming: 6 bases; J trimming: 5 bases; junction bases outside the gene matches: 7. CDR1 MNHEY and CDR2 SVGAGI come from the germline V gene. CDR3 DNA sequence: TGTGCCAGCAGCAGACAGGGGGCTTCCCACGAGCAGTACTTC. This gives the protein CASSRQGASHEQYF.